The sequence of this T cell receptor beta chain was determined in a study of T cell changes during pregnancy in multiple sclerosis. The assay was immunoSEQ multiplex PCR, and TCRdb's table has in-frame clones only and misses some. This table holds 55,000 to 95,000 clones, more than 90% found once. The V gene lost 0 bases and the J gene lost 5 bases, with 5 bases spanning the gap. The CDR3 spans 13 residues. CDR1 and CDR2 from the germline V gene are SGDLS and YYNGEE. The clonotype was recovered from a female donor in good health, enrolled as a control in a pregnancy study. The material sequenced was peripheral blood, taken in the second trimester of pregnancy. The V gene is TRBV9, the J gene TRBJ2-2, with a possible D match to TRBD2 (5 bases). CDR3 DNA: TGTGCCAGCAGCGTAGCGGGGACCGGGGAGCTGTTTTTT. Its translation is CASSVAGTGELFF.